This is a list of T cell receptor beta chains from one sample in a study of T cells in localized non-small cell lung cancer. Some clones are missing from TCRdb's copy, which holds only in-frame ones; the method was immunoSEQ multiplex PCR. The sample comprises some 90,000 clones, roughly 87% of which are singletons, and approximately 15% rests with the top ten. This sample comprised peripheral blood, obtained before any cancer treatment. Receptors originate from a man aged 35 to 69 with stage I squamous cell lung carcinoma. Each CDR3 is given with its conserved first and last residue.

TRBV5-1	TRBJ2-7	CASSLSGTTYPSSYEQYF
TRBV2	TRBJ2-5	CASRPGTGEETQYF
TRBV28	TRBJ1-2	CASSFVGAGYTF
TRBV2	TRBJ1-3	CASSISRSGRSNTIYF
TRBV28	TRBJ2-4	CASSDRVIQYF
TRBV28	TRBJ1-2	CASSLAGAQGYTF
TRBV29-1	TRBJ2-2	CSARGLFDTGELFF
TRBV18	TRBJ2-5	CASSPSRASQETQYF
TRBV5-6	TRBJ1-1	CASSFRHSNTEAFF
TRBV4-1	TRBJ1-2	CASRPKGWGRDPYGYTF
TRBV7-9	TRBJ1-5	CASSPPFRPQHF
TRBV5-4	TRBJ2-3	CASSLGGTRGDTQYF
TRBV10-3	TRBJ1-1	CAIKGTSTQQNTEAFF
TRBV5-8	TRBJ1-6	CASSSDGPGMVESPLHF
TRBV5-4	TRBJ1-1	CASSLGGKGNTEAFF
TRBV27	TRBJ2-1	CASSLSVAGANYNEQFF
TRBV5-1	TRBJ2-2	CTSSRDSPLTGELFF
TRBV4-1	TRBJ1-4	CASSQDTRGYNEKLFF
TRBV5-6	TRBJ1-1	CASSPLRDRVEAFF
TRBV27	TRBJ1-5	CASSPLGGNQPQHF
TRBV7-2	TRBJ2-7	CASSRGGFPSYEQYF
TRBV7-2	TRBJ2-1	CASGGGRRYPPYNEQFF
TRBV19	TRBJ2-1	CASSRTGTGEYNEQFF
TRBV7-2	TRBJ2-5	CASNRGSEETQYF